What follows are 17 T cell receptor beta chains derived from one specimen sequenced in a study of CD8+ T cells in alopecia areata. Once RNA had been extracted, it was reverse transcribed into cDNA to act as the sequencing template. This table comes from immunoSEQ multiplex PCR, and its TCRdb copy is limited to in-frame clones, with some not included. Counted here are more than 11,000 clones, approximately 50% occurring once; the ten biggest clones make up about 11%. Peripheral blood, together with lesional scalp punch biopsies, was collected from alopecia areata patients. Source: skin, taken at week 0. These TCRs come from a human donor with alopecia areata.

This clone occurred a few times. CDR3: CASSALMPGGGYTF. The CDR3 DNA reads as TGTGCCAGCAGTGCCTTAATGCCTGGGGGGGGCTACACCTTC. The rearrangement uses TRBV2 and TRBJ1-2; the D gene is possibly TRBD1 (5 bases). This CDR3 comprises 14 residues. Trimming removed 4 bases from V and 8 bases from J, with 17 bases in between. Germline V CDR1 and CDR2: SNHLY, FYNNEI.

This chain connects TRBV5-1 to TRBJ2-7, with 8 bases aligning to TRBD1. V lost 4 bases and J lost 1; bases outside the gene matches: 7. CDR1 is SGHRS, CDR2 YFSETQ, per germline. This CDR3 has 15 residues. The CDR3 here is CASSPGTGVSYEQYF. DNA for the CDR3: TGCGCCAGCAGCCCGGGGACAGGAGTTTCCTACGAGCAGTACTTC.

This clone was counted a single time. This chain uses TRBV29-1 with TRBJ2-7; D ambiguous. Trimming shortened V by 3 bases and J by 2 bases, and 8 bases separated the two germline ends. This CDR3 has 12 residues. Germline CDR1 is SQVTM and CDR2 is ANQGSEA. CDR3 sequence reads: CSVEVDTYEQYF. The CDR3 region has the DNA TGCAGCGTTGAGGTCGACACCTACGAGCAGTACTTC.

The chain recombines TRBV4-1 with TRBJ1-1, with D hard to call. Germline CDR1 reads MGHRA; CDR2 reads YSYEKL. Trimming stripped 0 bases from V and 1 base from J, with 18 bases between. The CDR3 sequence is 18 residues long. As DNA, the CDR3 is TGCGCCAGCAGCCAAGATTCTGGCCCGACGCAGAAGAACACTGAAGCTTTCTTT. This codes for CASSQDSGPTQKNTEAFF.

Concerning this clone: At one end, the junction sequence differs from germline, possibly due to a read error. J is TRBJ1-2 and V is TRBV30, with 7 positions matching TRBD1. Germline V gene lookup returns CDR1 GTSNPN and CDR2 SVGIG (reference sequence). The CDR3 contains 15 residues. This CDR3 reads CAWGVSSPRQGGYTF. Here the CDR3 DNA reads TGTGCCTGGGGTGTATCTAGCCCCAGACAGGGAGGCTACACCTTC.

The chain combines TRBV6-1 with TRBJ2-1; D is possibly TRBD2 (5 bases). CDR3 length equals 14 residues. CDR1 and CDR2 from the germline V gene are MNHNS and SASEGT. The germline V and J ends were trimmed by 6 bases and 0 bases, with 9 bases remaining between them. CDR3 in amino acids: CASREDGSYNEQFF. As DNA, the CDR3 is TGTGCCAGCAGGGAGGATGGCTCCTACAATGAGCAGTTCTTC.

This clone was found a few times. The rearrangement links TRBV4-1 to TRBJ1-1; D unclear. Trimming removed 0 bases at V and 4 bases at J, with 12 bases between. Germline V gives CDR1 MGHRA, CDR2 YSYEKL. CDR3 length equals 15 residues. DNA for the CDR3: TGCGCCAGCAGCCAAGAGGGCTTCCGGACCACTGAAGCTTTCTTT. Its translation is CASSQEGFRTTEAFF.

The gene calls are TRBV6-9 and TRBJ2-7, with D possibly matching TRBD1 (6 bases). Germline V CDR1 and CDR2: MNHGY, SVAAGI. The CDR3 length is 12 residues. V was trimmed by 6 bases and J by 6 bases, leaving 12 bases between them. CDR3 sequence: CASRSTGFEQYF. As DNA, the CDR3 is TGTGCCAGCAGGTCTACAGGGTTCGAGCAGTACTTC.

The chain employs TRBV4-3 and TRBJ2-2, with 11 bases lining up with TRBD1. The germline gives CDR1 LGHNA, CDR2 YSLEER. The V segment lost 4 bases and the J segment 7 bases; nucleotides outside the gene matches: 5. The CDR3 runs to 15 residues. As DNA, the CDR3 is TGCGCCAGCAGCCGAGGACAGGGGGCGGACGGGGAGCTGTTTTTT. Amino acid sequence: CASSRGQGADGELFF.

V gene TRBV25-1 combines with J gene TRBJ2-5; D may be TRBD2 (5 bases). CDR1 and CDR2 (germline): MGHDK, SYGVNS. Deletions cut 1 base from V and 2 bases from J, with 17 bases between. The CDR3 totals 17 residues. CDR3 amino acids: CASSESLGGWLQETQYF. In DNA, the CDR3 is TGTGCCAGCAGTGAATCACTCGGCGGGTGGTTACAAGAGACCCAGTACTTC.

The chain employs TRBV5-1 and TRBJ1-1; 8 nucleotides match TRBD1. Germline CDR1 and CDR2: SGHRS and YFSETQ. CDR3 size: 14 residues. V lost 2 bases and J lost 4; bases outside the gene matches: 4. CDR3 nucleotides: TGCGCCAGCAGCTTCTCAGGGGGCCCCACTGAAGCTTTCTTT. Amino acids: CASSFSGGPTEAFF.

This clone was counted only a few times. The rearrangement joins TRBV30 to TRBJ1-1; D is undetermined. Per the germline V gene, CDR1 is GTSNPN and CDR2 is SVGIG (reference sequence). The V gene lost 3 bases and the J gene lost 0 bases, with 11 bases spanning the gap. The CDR3 spans 14 residues. The CDR3 sequence is CAWSPIVLNTEAFF. CDR3 nucleotide sequence: TGTGCCTGGAGCCCTATAGTCTTGAACACTGAAGCTTTCTTT.

This clone occurred a few times. The chain couples TRBV5-1 to TRBJ2-6; possible D gene TRBD1, 6 bases. The germline CDR1 and CDR2 sequences are SGHRS and YFSETQ. The CDR3 is 15 residues long. V lost 3 bases, J lost 4 bases, and 11 bases lay in between. CDR3 sequence: CASSSRTVGANVLTF. CDR3 sequence (DNA): TGCGCCAGCAGCTCCCGGACAGTAGGGGCCAACGTCCTGACTTTC.

This rearrangement joins TRBV4-1 to TRBJ2-6; D gene ambiguous. Germline V gives CDR1 MGHRA, CDR2 YSYEKL. The CDR3 sequence is 19 residues long. Trimming stripped 0 bases from V and 0 bases from J, with 15 bases between. The CDR3, as DNA: TGCGCCAGCAGCCAAGACGGCCCACTGTTAGTCTCTGGGGCCAACGTCCTGACTTTC. This sequence encodes CASSQDGPLLVSGANVLTF.

This clone was counted only a few times. The chain recombines TRBV27 with TRBJ1-5; D remains ambiguous. V was trimmed by 3 bases and J by 4 bases, leaving 10 bases between them. This CDR3 contains 14 residues. CDR1 is MNHEY and CDR2 is SMNVEV in the germline V gene (reference sequence). CDR3 sequence reads: CASSFSGTNQPQHF. In nucleotides, the CDR3 is TGTGCCAGCAGTTTTTCAGGAACTAATCAGCCCCAGCATTTT.

CDR3 sequence reads: CASDQGAIYEQYF. CDR3 sequence (DNA): TGTGCCAGCGACCAGGGGGCTATCTACGAGCAGTACTTC. The chain uses TRBV2 and TRBJ2-7; 8 bases match TRBD1. The ends lost 8 bases at V and 3 bases at J; junction bases unmatched: 6. The CDR3 runs 13 residues. Germline CDR1 and CDR2: SNHLY and FYNNEI.

The chain is built from TRBV7-8 and TRBJ2-5; perhaps TRBD2 as D (8 bases). The CDR3 has 18 residues. Germline V lookup: CDR1 SGHVS, CDR2 FQNEAQ. Trimming removed 3 bases at V and 4 bases at J, with 24 bases between. The CDR3 is CASSFTRGGRGRPETQYF. CDR3 nucleotides: TGTGCCAGCAGCTTCACCCGGGGGGGTAGGGGGCGTCCAGAGACCCAGTACTTC.